This TCR beta chain was sequenced in a study of T cells after yellow fever vaccination. Each CDR3 protein is one row after TCRdb ran MiXCR on the 5' RACE reads. The sample shows approximately 300,000 distinct CDR3 sequences, roughly 10% of them seen only once. The junction had 8 bases not matched to a gene; V was cut back by 5 bases and J by 5 bases. This CDR3 is 17 amino acids long. The chain employs TRBV12-3 or TRBV12-4 and TRBJ2-5; 16 nucleotides line up with TRBD2. The input for sequencing was CD4+ T cells sorted from PBMCs, taken 45 days after the yellow fever booster vaccination. This TCR was sampled from a young man who received the YFV17D yellow fever vaccine. CDR3 sequence (DNA): TGTGCCAGCAGTCCCGGGACTAGCGGGGGGGCCCGGGAGACCCAGTACTTC. Translating it yields CASSPGTSGGARETQYF.